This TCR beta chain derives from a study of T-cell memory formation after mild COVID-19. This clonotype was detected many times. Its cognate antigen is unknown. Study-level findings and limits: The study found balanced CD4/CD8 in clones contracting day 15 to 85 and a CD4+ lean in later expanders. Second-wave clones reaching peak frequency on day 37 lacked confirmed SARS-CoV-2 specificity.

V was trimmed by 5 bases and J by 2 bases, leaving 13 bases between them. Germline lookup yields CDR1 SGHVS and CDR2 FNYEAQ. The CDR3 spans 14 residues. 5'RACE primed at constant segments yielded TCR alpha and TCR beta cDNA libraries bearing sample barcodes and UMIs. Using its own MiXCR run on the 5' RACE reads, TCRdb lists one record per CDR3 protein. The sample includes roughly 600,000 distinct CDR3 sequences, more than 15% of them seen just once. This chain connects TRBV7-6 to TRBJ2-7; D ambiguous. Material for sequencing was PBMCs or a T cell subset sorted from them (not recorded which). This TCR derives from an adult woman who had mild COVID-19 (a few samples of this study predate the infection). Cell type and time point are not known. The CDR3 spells CASSHKLNAYEQYF. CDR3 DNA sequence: TGTGCCAGCAGCCACAAGCTTAACGCCTACGAGCAGTACTTC. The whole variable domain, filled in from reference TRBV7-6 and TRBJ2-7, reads GAGVSQSPRYKVTKRGQDVALRCDPISGHVSLYWYRQALGQGPEFLTYFNYEAQQDKSGLPNDRFSAERPEGSISTLTIQRTEQRDSAMYRCASSHKLNAYEQYFGPGTRLTVT.